Given below is one T cell receptor beta chain in context. The sample belongs to a study of technical replicates of blood from a few donors. Profiled with immunoSEQ multiplex PCR; TCRdb holds only in-frame clones, not every one. Of over 60,000 clones in the sample, 90% to 95% were seen once. Sequenced sample: T cells isolated from PBMCs. This sequence originates from a human donor in good health.

The CDR3 DNA follows: TGTGCCAGCAGCCCCGCACTAAATGCGAACACCGGGGAGCTGTTTTTT. As protein: CASSPALNANTGELFF. The chain carries TRBV11-3 and TRBJ2-2; no clear D. CDR1 and CDR2 (germline): SGHNT, YENEEA. The V end lost 5 bases, the J end lost 0 bases, and 13 bases lay between the germline ends. The CDR3 runs to 16 residues.